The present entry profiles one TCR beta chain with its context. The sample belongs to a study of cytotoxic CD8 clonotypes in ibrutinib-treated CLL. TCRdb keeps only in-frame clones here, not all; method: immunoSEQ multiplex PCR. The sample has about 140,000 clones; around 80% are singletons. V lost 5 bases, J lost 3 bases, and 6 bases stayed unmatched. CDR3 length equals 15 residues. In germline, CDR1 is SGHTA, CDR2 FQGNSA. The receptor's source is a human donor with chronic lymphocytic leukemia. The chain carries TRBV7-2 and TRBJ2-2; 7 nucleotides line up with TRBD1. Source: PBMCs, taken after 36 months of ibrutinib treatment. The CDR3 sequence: CASSALQGDTGELFF. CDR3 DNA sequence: TGTGCCAGCAGCGCCCTGCAGGGGGACACCGGGGAGCTGTTTTTT.